This TCR beta chain originates from a study of lymphopenia after photon versus proton radiotherapy. The method was immunoSEQ multiplex PCR; TCRdb's version includes in-frame clones alone and lacks a portion of them. Of about 16,000 clones listed, 85% to 90% are singletons. The CDR3 is made up of 13 amino acids. Germline loops: CDR1 KGHSH, CDR2 LQKENI. Trimming shortened V by 6 bases and J by 2 bases, and 8 bases separated the two germline ends. The specimen comprised peripheral blood, sampled from a patient treated with proton-based radiotherapy. The V gene is TRBV18, the J gene TRBJ1-3, with D hard to call. The receptor was derived from a man in his 70s with pancreatic cancer. CDR3 nucleotide sequence: TGTGCCAGCTCCCCGGCGGCTGGAAACACCATATATTTT. Its translation: CASSPAAGNTIYF.